This TCR beta chain was obtained from a study of blood T cell repertoires in COVID-19. Background on the study: PBMCs, B-cell-depleted T cells, or T cells were the source of the cDNA or gDNA that made up the material.

Germline CDR1 and CDR2: SNHLY and FYNNEI. CDR3 length equals 15 residues. Germline trimming cut 5 bases from V and 2 bases from J; bases unmatched to any gene: 7. Recruited during active infection, patients (from Seattle) were subsequently followed longitudinally. This clone was seen a handful of times. Generated by immunoSEQ multiplex PCR, the TCRdb table keeps only in-frame clones and is missing some. This table has about 55,000 clones, 87% appearing once. The sequence came from a man aged 40-49 years with COVID-19, enrolled during active disease. V gene TRBV2 combines with J gene TRBJ2-3, with 7 bases that match TRBD2. Input material: peripheral blood. CDR3 protein: CASSRSGDLTDTQYF. CDR3 coding DNA: TGTGCCAGCAGTCGGAGCGGGGACCTCACAGATACGCAGTATTTT.